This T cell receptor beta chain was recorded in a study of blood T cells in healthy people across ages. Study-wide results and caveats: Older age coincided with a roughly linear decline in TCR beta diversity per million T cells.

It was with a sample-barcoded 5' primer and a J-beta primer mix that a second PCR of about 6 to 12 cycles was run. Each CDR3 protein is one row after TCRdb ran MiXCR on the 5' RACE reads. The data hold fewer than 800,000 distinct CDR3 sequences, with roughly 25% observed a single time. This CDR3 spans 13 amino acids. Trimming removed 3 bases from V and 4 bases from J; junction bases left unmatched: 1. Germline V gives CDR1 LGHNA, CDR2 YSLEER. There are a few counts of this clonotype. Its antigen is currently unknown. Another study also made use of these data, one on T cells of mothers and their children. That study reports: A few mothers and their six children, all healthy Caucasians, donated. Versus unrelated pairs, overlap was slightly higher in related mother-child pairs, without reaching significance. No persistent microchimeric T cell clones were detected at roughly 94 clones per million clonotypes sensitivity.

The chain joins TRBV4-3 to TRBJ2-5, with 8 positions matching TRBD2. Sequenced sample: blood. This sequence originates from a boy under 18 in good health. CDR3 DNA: TGCGCCAGCAGCCATGGGACTAGAGAGACCCAGTACTTC. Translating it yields CASSHGTRETQYF.